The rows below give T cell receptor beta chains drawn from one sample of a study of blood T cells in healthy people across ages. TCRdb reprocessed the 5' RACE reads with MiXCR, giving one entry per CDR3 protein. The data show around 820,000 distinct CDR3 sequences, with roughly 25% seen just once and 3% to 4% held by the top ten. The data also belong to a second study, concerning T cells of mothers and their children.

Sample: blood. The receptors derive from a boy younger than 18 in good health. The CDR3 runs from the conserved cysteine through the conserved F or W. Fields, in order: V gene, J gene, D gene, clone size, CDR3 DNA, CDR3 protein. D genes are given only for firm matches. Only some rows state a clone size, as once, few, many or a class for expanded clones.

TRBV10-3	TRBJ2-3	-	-	TGTGCCATCAGTGAGTCGGGAGGGGGCGATGGCACAGATACGCAGTATTTT	CAISESGGGDGTDTQYF
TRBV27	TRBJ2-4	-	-	TGTGCCAGCAGTTCTGGGGGGGCCAAAAACATTCAGTACTTC	CASSSGGAKNIQYF
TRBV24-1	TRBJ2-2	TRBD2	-	TGTGCCACCAGTGAGGCGGGAGGGGCCGGGGAGCTGTTTTTT	CATSEAGGAGELFF
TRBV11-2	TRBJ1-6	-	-	TGTGCCAGCAGCTTAACGGGTCACGCTAATTCACCCCTCCACTTT	CASSLTGHANSPLHF
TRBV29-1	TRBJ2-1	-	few	TGCAGCGCTGATGGTAGCGTCCCGAGCTCCTACAATGAGCAGTTCTTC	CSADGSVPSSYNEQFF
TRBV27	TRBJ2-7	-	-	TGTGCCAGCAGTTCGACTAGGAGTGCCTACGAGCAGTACTTC	CASSSTRSAYEQYF
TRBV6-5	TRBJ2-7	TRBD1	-	TGTGCCAGCAGTTACTTTAGGGACAGGCGCGAGCAGTACTTC	CASSYFRDRREQYF
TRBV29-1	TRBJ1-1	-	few	TGCAGTGTTGTACAGTTGAACACTGAAGCTTTCTTT	CSVVQLNTEAFF
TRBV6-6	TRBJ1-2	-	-	TGTGCCAGCACCTTCGGTGGGGGGGGAGGCTATGGCTACACCTTC	CASTFGGGGGYGYTF
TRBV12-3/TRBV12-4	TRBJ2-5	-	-	TGTGCCAGCGGCCCTACAGCCCAAGAGACCCAGTGCTTC	CASGPTAQETQCF
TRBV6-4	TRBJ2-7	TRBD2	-	TGTGCCAGCAGTGATTGGACTAGCGGGAGCTCCTACGAGCAGTACTTC	CASSDWTSGSSYEQYF
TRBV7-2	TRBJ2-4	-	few	TGTGCCAGCAGCTTAGGAACAGCGAACTCCGCAGCCAAAAACATTCAGTACTTC	CASSLGTANSAAKNIQYF
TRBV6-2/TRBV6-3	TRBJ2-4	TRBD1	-	TGTGCCAGCAGTTTGGGACAGAACCAGTACTTC	CASSLGQNQYF
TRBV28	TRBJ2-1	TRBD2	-	TGTGCCAGCAGCCATAGCGGGGTGTCCTACAATGAGCAGTTCTTC	CASSHSGVSYNEQFF
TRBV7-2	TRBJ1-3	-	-	TGTGCCAGCAGCTTAGCGTACCGCCCTCAGACCGGAAACACCATATATTTT	CASSLAYRPQTGNTIYF
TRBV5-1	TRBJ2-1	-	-	TGCGCCAGCAGCTTCCCGCCGGGAGTAGCGAAAAGCTCCTACAATGAGCAGTTCTTC	CASSFPPGVAKSSYNEQFF
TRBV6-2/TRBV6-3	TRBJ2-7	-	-	TGTGCCAGCAGTTTTAGCGAGTCCTACGAGCAGTACTTC	CASSFSESYEQYF
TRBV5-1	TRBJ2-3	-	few	TGCGCCAGCAGCTTGGCGACAGAAGATACGCAGTATTTT	CASSLATEDTQYF
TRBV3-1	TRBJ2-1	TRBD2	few	TGTGCCAGCAGCTATGGGACTAGCGGGGGCGCGAACAATGAGCAGTTCTTC	CASSYGTSGGANNEQFF
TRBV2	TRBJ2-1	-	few	TGTGCCAGCCGAAGGGGGGACCTCGATAATGAGCAGTTCTTC	CASRRGDLDNEQFF
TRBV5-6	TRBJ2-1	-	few	TGTGCCAGCAGCTTATGGGGAAAACCTTACAATGAGCAGTTCTTC	CASSLWGKPYNEQFF
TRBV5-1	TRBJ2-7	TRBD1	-	TGCGCCAGCAGCTCTGACAGGGGGCGCAACTACGAGCAGTACTTC	CASSSDRGRNYEQYF
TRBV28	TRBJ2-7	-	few	TGTGCCAGCAGCTTATATTCCTCCGGCTCCTACGAGCAGTACTTC	CASSLYSSGSYEQYF
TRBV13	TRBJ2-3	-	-	TGTGCCAGCAGCCGTTCCGGGAATCTGGATACGCAGTATTTT	CASSRSGNLDTQYF
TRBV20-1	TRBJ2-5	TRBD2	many	TGCAGTGTTGCAGCCGGGGGGGAGACCCAGTACTTC	CSVAAGGETQYF
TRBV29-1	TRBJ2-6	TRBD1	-	TGCAGCGTTTCGGACAGGGCTGGGGCCAACGTCCTGACTTTC	CSVSDRAGANVLTF
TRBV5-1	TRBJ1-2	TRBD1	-	TGCGCCAGCAGCGCGGACAGGGTAAACTATGGCTACACCTTC	CASSADRVNYGYTF